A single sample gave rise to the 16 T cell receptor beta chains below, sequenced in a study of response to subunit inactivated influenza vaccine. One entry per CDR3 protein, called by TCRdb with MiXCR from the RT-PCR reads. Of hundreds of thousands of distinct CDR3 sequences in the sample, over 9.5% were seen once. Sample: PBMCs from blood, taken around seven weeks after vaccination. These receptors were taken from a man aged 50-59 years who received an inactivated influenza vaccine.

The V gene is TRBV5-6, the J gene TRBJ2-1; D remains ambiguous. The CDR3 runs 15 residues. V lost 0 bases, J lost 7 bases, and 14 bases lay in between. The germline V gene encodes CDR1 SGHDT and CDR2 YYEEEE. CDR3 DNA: TGTGCCAGCAGCTTGGGAGTAGAATACAAAAATGAGCAGTTCTTC. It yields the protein CASSLGVEYKNEQFF.

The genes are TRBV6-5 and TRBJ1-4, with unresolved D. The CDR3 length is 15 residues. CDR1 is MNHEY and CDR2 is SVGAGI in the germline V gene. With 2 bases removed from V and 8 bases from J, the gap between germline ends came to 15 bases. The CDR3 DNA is TGTGCCAGCAGTTACGGCGGGGATAGGTCGGAAAAACTGTTTTTT. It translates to CASSYGGDRSEKLFF.

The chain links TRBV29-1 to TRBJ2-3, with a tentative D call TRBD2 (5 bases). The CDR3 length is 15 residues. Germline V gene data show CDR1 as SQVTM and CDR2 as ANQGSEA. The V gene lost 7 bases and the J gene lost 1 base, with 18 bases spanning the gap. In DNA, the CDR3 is TGCAGCGGGACTGAGACCCAGAGAGGCACAGATACGCAGTATTTT. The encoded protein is CSGTETQRGTDTQYF.

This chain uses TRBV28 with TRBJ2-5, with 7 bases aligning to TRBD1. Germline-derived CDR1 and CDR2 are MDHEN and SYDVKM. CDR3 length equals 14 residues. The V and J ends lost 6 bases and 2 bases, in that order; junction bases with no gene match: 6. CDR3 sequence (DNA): TGTGCCAGCAGCCGGAGACAGGGTCAAGAGACCCAGTACTTC. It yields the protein CASSRRQGQETQYF.

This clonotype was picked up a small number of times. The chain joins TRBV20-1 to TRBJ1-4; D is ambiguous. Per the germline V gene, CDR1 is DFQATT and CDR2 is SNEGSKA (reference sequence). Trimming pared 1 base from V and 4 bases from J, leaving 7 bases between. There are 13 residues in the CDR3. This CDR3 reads CSARVGYNEKLFF. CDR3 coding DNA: TGCAGTGCTAGAGTCGGCTATAATGAAAAACTGTTTTTT.

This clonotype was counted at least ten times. In DNA, the CDR3 is TGCAGTGCTCAGACAGTTTCCTACGAGCAGTACTTC. Amino acids: CSAQTVSYEQYF. The genes are TRBV20-1 and TRBJ2-7; possibly TRBD1 for D (5 bases). The CDR3 covers 12 residues. Looked up from germline, CDR1 is DFQATT and CDR2 is SNEGSKA (reference sequence). V shed 5 bases and J shed 1 base, with 9 bases lying between them.

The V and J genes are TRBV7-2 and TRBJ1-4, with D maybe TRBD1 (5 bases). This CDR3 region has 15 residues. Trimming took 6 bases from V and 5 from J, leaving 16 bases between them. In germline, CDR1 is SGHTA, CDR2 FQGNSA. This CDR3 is CASRSGTPGNEKLFF. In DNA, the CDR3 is TGTGCCAGCAGAAGCGGGACGCCGGGAAATGAAAAACTGTTTTTT. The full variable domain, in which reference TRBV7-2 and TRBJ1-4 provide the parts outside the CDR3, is GAGVSQSPSNKVTEKGKDVELRCDPISGHTALYWYRQSLGQGLEFLIYFQGNSAPDKSGLPSDRFSAERTGGSVSTLTIQRTQQEDSAVYLCASRSGTPGNEKLFFGSGTQLSVL.

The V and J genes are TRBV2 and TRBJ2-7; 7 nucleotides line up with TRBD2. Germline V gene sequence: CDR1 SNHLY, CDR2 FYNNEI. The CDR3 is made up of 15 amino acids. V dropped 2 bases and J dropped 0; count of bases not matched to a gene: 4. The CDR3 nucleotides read TGTGCCAGCAGTGAATTGCGGGGGAGCTCCTACGAGCAGTACTTC. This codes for CASSELRGSSYEQYF.

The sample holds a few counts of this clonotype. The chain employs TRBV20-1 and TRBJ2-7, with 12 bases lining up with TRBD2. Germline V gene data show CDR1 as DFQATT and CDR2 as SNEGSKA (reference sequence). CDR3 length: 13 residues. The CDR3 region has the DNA TGCAGCGGACGACTAGCGGGGGCTAATGAGCAGTACTTC. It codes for CSGRLAGANEQYF.

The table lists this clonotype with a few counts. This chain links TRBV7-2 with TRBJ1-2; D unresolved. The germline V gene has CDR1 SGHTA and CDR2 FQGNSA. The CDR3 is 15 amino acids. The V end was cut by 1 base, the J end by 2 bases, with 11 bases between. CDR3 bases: TGTGCCAGCAGCTTAGGTGGGGTGAGAAACTATGGCTACACCTTC. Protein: CASSLGGVRNYGYTF.

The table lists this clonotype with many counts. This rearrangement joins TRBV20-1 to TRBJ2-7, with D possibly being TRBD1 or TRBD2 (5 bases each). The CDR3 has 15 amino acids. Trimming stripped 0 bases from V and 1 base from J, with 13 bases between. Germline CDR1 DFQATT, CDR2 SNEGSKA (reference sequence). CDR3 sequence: CSARDLAGISYEQYF. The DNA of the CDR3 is TGCAGTGCTAGAGACCTAGCAGGGATTTCCTACGAGCAGTACTTC.

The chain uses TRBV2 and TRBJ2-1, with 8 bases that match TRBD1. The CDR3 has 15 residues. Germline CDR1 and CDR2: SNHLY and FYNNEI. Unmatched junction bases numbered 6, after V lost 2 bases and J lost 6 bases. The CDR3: CASSEQGASSNEQFF. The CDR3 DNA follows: TGTGCCAGCAGTGAACAGGGGGCTAGTTCCAATGAGCAGTTCTTC.

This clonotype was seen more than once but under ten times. The CDR3, as DNA: TGTGCCAGCAGCCGCGGGGGTAGCCCACTGGAGGCGCAGTATTTT. Its protein is CASSRGGSPLEAQYF. This rearrangement joins TRBV12-3 or TRBV12-4 to TRBJ2-3; 7 bases match TRBD2. The CDR3 covers 15 residues. The V segment lost 6 bases and the J segment 10 bases; nucleotides outside the gene matches: 16.

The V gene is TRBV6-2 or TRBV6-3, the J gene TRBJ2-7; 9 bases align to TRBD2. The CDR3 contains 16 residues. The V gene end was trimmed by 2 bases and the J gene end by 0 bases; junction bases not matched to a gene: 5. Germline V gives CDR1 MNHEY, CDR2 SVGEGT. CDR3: CASSYGGREPSYEQYF. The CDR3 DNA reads TGTGCCAGCAGTTACGGCGGGAGGGAACCCTCCTACGAGCAGTACTTC.

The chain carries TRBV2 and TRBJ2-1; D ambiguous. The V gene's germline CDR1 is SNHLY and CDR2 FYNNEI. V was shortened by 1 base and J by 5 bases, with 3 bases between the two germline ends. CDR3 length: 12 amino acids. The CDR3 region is CASSEGHNEQFF. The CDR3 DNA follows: TGTGCCAGCAGTGAAGGCCACAATGAGCAGTTCTTC.

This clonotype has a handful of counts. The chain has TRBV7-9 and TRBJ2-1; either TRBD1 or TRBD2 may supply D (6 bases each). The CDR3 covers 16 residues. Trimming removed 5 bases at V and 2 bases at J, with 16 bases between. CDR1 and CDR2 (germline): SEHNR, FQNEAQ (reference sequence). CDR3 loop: CASSPPGASPYNEQFF. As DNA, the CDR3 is TGTGCCAGCAGCCCCCCGGGGGCCAGTCCCTACAATGAGCAGTTCTTC. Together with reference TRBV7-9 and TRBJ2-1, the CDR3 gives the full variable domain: DTGVSQNPRHKITKRGQNVTFRCDPISEHNRLYWYRQTLGQGPEFLTYFQNEAQLEKSRLLSDRFSAERPKGSFSTLEIQRTEQGDSAMYLCASSPPGASPYNEQFFGPGTRLTVL.